Here is one T cell receptor (beta chain) with its context. V was pared by 4 bases and J by 1 base, with 8 bases of the junction left unmatched. Germline V lookup: CDR1 SGHNT, CDR2 YENEEA. The CDR3 is 18 amino acids. These data originate in a study of T cell responses to AZD1222 COVID-19 vaccine. Assay used: immunoSEQ multiplex PCR; TCRdb lists only in-frame clones, some missing. The sample includes under 95,000 clones, around 90% seen only once; the top ten take around a tenth. The rearrangement uses TRBV11-3 and TRBJ2-3, with 13 bases that match TRBD2. The source is an adult who received the AZD1222 COVID-19 vaccine. The starting material was peripheral blood, obtained 28 days after the second AZD1222 dose. CDR3 sequence (DNA): TGTGCCAGCAGCTCCCCCCGGACTAGCGGGGGTGGCACAGATACGCAGTATTTT. Translation gives CASSSPRTSGGGTDTQYF. Full variable domain (missing parts from reference TRBV11-3 and TRBJ2-3): EAGVVQSPRYKIIEKKQPVAFWCNPISGHNTLYWYLQNLGQGPELLIRYENEEAVDDSQLPKDRFSAERLKGVDSTLKIQPAELGDSAVYLCASSSPRTSGGGTDTQYFGPGTRLTVL.